In its sample, the clone carrying this T cell receptor (beta chain) was seen a few times. CDR3 length: 14 amino acids. Germline V lookup: CDR1 SGHDT, CDR2 YYEEEE. V gave up 1 base and J gave up 5 bases, with 12 bases separating them. This sample was included in a study of cytomegalovirus exposure and HLA in healthy donors. PCR used 60 Vbeta primers and 13 Jbeta primers. The method was immunoSEQ multiplex PCR; TCRdb's version includes in-frame clones alone and lacks a portion of them. This repertoire shows approximately 200,000 clones, about 83% found once; its top ten account for about 1.2%. This receptor was obtained from a human donor in good health. The chain carries TRBV5-6 and TRBJ1-2, with a possible D match to TRBD1 (6 bases). The sequenced sample was PBMCs. The chain's CDR3 is CASSLTGFLYGYTF. The CDR3 DNA sequence: TGTGCCAGCAGCTTGACAGGGTTCCTTTATGGCTACACCTTC. The complete variable domain, with remaining parts taken from reference TRBV5-6 and TRBJ1-2, reads DAGVTQSPTHLIKTRGQQVTLRCSPKSGHDTVSWYQQALGQGPQFIFQYYEEEERQRGNFPDRFSGHQFPNYSSELNVNALLLGDSALYLCASSLTGFLYGYTFGSGTRLTVV.